This is a list of T cell receptor beta chains from one sample in a study of T cells after yellow fever vaccination. One entry per CDR3 protein results from TCRdb running MiXCR on the 5' RACE reads. The sample records 300,000 to 400,000 distinct CDR3 sequences, about an eighth being singletons. The source material was CD4+ T cells sorted from PBMCs, sampled 15 days after the yellow fever booster vaccination. These receptors all stem from a man in his late teens or twenties who received the YFV17D yellow fever vaccine. CDR3s include the opening cysteine and the closing phenylalanine or tryptophan. A D gene is named only where the DNA matches it firmly. Clone size, where shown, is once, few, many, or a class for clones that have expanded.

TRBV12-3/TRBV12-4	TRBJ1-1	-	many	TGTGCCAGCAGTTTTGTGGTGACGTCGTCCACTGAAGCTTTCTTT	CASSFVVTSSTEAFF
TRBV12-3/TRBV12-4	TRBJ2-7	TRBD1	-	TGTGCCAGCAGGAACGGACAGGGTGGTTACGAGCAGTACTTC	CASRNGQGGYEQYF
TRBV20-1	TRBJ1-3	TRBD1	-	TGCAGTGCTAGCGAGACAGGGTCTGGAAACACCATATATTTT	CSASETGSGNTIYF
TRBV5-1	TRBJ2-3	-	-	TGCGCCAGCATCGAAGGGCCTAGCACAGATACGCAGTATTTT	CASIEGPSTDTQYF
TRBV3-1	TRBJ2-1	TRBD2	-	TGTGCCAGCAGGCAAAGCGGGGGCAGGTCCCACAATGAGCAGTTCTTC	CASRQSGGRSHNEQFF
TRBV20-1	TRBJ2-1	TRBD1	few	TGCAGTGCCCCGAAAAAGACCGGGACAGGGTACAATGAGCAGTTCTTC	CSAPKKTGTGYNEQFF
TRBV5-1	TRBJ2-1	-	few	TGCGCCAGCAGCTTCCCAGTCGGTGAGCAGTTCTTC	CASSFPVGEQFF
TRBV6-1	TRBJ2-6	TRBD1	-	TGTGCCAGTGTACAGGGGGCGGCTGGGGCCAACGTCCTGACTTTC	CASVQGAAGANVLTF
TRBV5-1	TRBJ1-1	-	few	TGCGCCAGCAGAAGCCGGTCGGACACTGAAGCTTTCTTT	CASRSRSDTEAFF
TRBV6-5	TRBJ2-3	-	few	TGTGCCAGCAGTTACCAAGTGGGGGGCCCAGATACGCAGTATTTT	CASSYQVGGPDTQYF
TRBV29-1	TRBJ2-5	TRBD2	few	TGCAGCGTTCGGGCCGCGGGGGGGACCCAGTACTTC	CSVRAAGGTQYF
TRBV7-2	TRBJ2-2	TRBD2	many	TGTGCCAGCAGCCTCACGCGGACTAGCGCCGGGGAGCTGTTTTTT	CASSLTRTSAGELFF
TRBV18	TRBJ1-1	-	few	TGTGCCAGCTCACCAGGGGGGCCGAACACTGAAGCTTTCTTT	CASSPGGPNTEAFF
TRBV7-2	TRBJ2-5	-	few	TGTGCCAGCAGCCCCAGTGCGCGCCCCCAGTACTTC	CASSPSARPQYF